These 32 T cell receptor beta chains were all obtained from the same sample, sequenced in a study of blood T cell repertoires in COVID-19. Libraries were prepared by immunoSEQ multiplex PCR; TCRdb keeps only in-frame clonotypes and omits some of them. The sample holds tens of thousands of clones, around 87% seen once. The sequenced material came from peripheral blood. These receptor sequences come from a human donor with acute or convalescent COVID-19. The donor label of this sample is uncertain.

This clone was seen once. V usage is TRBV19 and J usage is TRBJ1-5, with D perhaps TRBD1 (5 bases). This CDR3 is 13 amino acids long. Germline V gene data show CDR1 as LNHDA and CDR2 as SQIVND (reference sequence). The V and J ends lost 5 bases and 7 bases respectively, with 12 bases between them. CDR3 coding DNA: TGTGCCAGTAGTGTGGCAGGGCAACAGCCCCAGCATTTT. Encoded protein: CASSVAGQQPQHF.

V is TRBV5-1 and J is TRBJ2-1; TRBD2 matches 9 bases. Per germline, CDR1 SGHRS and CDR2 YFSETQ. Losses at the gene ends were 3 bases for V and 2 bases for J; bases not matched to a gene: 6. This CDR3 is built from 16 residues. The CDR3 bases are TGCGCCAGCAGCTCGTCGACTAGCGGTGCCTACAATGAGCAGTTCTTC. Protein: CASSSSTSGAYNEQFF.

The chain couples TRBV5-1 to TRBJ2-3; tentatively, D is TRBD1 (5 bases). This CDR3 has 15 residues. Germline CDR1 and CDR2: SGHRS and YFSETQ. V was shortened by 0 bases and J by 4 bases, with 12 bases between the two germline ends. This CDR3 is CASSLGGHPPDTQYF. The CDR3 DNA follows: TGCGCCAGCAGCTTGGGGGGCCACCCCCCAGATACGCAGTATTTT. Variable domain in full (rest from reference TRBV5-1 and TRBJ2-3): KAGVTQTPRYLIKTRGQQVTLSCSPISGHRSVSWYQQTPGQGLQFLFEYFSETQRNKGNFPGRFSGRQFSNSRSEMNVSTLELGDSALYLCASSLGGHPPDTQYFGPGTRLTVL.

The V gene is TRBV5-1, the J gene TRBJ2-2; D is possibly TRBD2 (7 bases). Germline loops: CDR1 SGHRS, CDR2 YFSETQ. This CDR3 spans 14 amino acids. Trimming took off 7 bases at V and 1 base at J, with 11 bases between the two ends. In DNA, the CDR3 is TGCGCCAGCCGGGGGGCCGTGAACACCGGGGAGCTGTTTTTT. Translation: CASRGAVNTGELFF.

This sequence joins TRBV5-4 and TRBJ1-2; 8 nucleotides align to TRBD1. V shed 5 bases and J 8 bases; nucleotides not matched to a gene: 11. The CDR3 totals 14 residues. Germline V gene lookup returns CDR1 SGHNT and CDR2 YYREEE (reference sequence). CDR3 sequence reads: CASSLRQGAGGYTF. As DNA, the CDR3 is TGTGCCAGCAGTCTGCGGCAGGGGGCAGGAGGCTACACCTTC.

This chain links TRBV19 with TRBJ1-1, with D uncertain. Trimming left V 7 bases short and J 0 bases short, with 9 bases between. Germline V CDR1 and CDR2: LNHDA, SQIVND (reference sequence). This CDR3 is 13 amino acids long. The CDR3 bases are TGTGCCAGTACCCAACGCGTGAACACTGAAGCTTTCTTT. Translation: CASTQRVNTEAFF.

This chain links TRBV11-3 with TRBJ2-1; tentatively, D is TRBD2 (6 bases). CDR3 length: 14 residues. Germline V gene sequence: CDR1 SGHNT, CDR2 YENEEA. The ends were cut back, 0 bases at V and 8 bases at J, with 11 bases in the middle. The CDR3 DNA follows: TGTGCCAGCAGCTTAGAGATTGGGGGGTATGAGCAGTTCTTC. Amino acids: CASSLEIGGYEQFF.

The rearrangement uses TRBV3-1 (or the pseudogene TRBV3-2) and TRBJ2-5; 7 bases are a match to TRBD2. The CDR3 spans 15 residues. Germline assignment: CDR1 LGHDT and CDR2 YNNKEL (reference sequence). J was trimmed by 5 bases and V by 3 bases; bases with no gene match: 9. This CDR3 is CASSHAGLVKETQYF. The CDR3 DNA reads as TGTGCCAGCAGCCACGCCGGACTAGTCAAGGAGACCCAGTACTTC.

The CDR3 DNA reads TGCAGCGTAGCGGACAGGGCGAACACTGAAGCTTTCTTT. This codes for CSVADRANTEAFF. The chain couples TRBV29-1 to TRBJ1-1; 8 bases are shared with TRBD1. The V gene end was trimmed by 6 bases and the J gene end by 1 base; junction bases not matched to a gene: 4. This CDR3 is 13 amino acids long. Looked up from germline, CDR1 is SQVTM and CDR2 is ANQGSEA.

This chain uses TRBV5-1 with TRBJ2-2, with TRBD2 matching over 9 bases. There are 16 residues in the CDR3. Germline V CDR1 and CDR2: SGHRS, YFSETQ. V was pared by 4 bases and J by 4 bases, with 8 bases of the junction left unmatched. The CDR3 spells CASSRSGGSITGELFF. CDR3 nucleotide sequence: TGCGCCAGCAGCCGCAGCGGGGGGTCTATCACCGGGGAGCTGTTTTTT.

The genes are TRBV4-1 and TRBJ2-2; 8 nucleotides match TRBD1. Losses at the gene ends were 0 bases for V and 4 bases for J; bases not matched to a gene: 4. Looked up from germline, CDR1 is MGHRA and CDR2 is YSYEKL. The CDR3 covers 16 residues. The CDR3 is CASSQDRTGFTGELFF. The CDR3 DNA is TGCGCCAGCAGCCAAGACCGGACAGGGTTCACCGGGGAGCTGTTTTTT.

The CDR3 region is CASSPGVAGSENSPLHF. CDR3 nucleotide sequence: TGCGCCAGCAGCCCCGGCGTGGCAGGGTCGGAAAATTCACCCCTCCACTTT. The chain couples TRBV5-1 to TRBJ1-6, with D possibly being TRBD1 (5 bases). V shed 4 bases and J shed 7 bases, with 21 bases lying between them. CDR1 SGHRS and CDR2 YFSETQ come from the germline V gene. The CDR3 length is 17 residues. Complete variable domain (other parts from reference TRBV5-1 and TRBJ1-6): KAGVTQTPRYLIKTRGQQVTLSCSPISGHRSVSWYQQTPGQGLQFLFEYFSETQRNKGNFPGRFSGRQFSNSRSEMNVSTLELGDSALYLCASSPGVAGSENSPLHFGNGTRLTVT.

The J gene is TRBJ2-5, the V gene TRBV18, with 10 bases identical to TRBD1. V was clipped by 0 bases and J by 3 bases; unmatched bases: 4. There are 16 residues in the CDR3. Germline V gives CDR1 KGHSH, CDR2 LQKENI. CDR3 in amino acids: CASSPPLGQGKETQYF. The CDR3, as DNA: TGTGCCAGCTCACCACCACTGGGACAGGGGAAAGAGACCCAGTACTTC.

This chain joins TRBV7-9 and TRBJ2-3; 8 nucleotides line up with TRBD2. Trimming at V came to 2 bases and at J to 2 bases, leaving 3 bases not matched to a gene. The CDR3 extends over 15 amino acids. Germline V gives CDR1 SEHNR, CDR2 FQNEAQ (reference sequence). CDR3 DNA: TGTGCCAGCAGCTTATTAGCGGGGACCACAGATACGCAGTATTTT. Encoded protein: CASSLLAGTTDTQYF. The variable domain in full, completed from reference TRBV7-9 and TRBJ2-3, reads DTGVSQNPRHKITKRGQNVTFRCDPISEHNRLYWYRQTLGQGPEFLTYFQNEAQLEKSRLLSDRFSAERPKGSFSTLEIQRTEQGDSAMYLCASSLLAGTTDTQYFGPGTRLTVL.

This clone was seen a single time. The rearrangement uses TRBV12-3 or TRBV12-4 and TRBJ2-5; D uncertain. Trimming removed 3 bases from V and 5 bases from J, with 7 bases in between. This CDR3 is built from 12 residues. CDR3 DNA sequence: TGTGCCAGCAGTTTTAACAGTGAGACCCAGTACTTC. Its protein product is CASSFNSETQYF.

In DNA form, the CDR3 reads TGTGCCAGCAGCCAACCCCACAGGGTTCGGACCGGGGAGCTGTTTTTT. It is translated as CASSQPHRVRTGELFF. The V and J genes are TRBV11-2 and TRBJ2-2, with D possibly matching TRBD1 (6 bases). CDR1 is SGHAT, CDR2 FQNNGV, per germline. The CDR3 has 16 amino acids. Trimming stripped 5 bases from V and 5 bases from J, with 18 bases between.

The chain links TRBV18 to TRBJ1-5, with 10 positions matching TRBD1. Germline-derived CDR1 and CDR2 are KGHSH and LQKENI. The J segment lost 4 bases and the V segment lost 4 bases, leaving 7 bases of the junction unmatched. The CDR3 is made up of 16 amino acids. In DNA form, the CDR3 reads TGTGCCAGCTCACTACGAGACAGGGGGCGGAATCAGCCCCAGCATTTT. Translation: CASSLRDRGRNQPQHF.

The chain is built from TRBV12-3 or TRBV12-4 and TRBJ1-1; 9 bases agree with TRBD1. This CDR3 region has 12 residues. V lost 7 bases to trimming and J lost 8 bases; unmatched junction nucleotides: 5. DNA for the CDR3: TGTGCCAGCATCTGGGGGACAGGGGAAGCTTTCTTT. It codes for CASIWGTGEAFF.

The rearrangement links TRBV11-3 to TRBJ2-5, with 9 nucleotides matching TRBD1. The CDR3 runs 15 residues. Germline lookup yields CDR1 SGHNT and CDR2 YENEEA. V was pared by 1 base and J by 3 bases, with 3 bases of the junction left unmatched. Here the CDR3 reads CASSLGGQGKETQYF. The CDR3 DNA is TGTGCCAGCAGCTTAGGCGGACAGGGGAAAGAGACCCAGTACTTC.

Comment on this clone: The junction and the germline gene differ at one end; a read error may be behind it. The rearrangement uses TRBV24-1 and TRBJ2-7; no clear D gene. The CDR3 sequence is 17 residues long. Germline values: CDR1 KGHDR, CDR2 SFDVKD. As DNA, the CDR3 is TGTGCCACCAGTGATTTGCAATTCCTCAGGCATACCTACGAACAGTACTTC. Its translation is CATSDLQFLRHTYEQYF.

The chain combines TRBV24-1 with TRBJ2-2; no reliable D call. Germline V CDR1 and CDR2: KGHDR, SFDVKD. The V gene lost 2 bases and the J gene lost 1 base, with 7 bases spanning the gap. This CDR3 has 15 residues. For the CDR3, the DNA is TGTGCCACCAGTGATTCAACCAGGAACACCGGGGAGCTGTTTTTT. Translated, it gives CATSDSTRNTGELFF.

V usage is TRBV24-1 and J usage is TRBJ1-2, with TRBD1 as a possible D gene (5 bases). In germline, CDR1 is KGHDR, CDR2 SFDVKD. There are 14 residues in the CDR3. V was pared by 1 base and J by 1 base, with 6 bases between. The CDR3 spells CATSDFDSNYGYTF. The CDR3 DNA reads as TGTGCCACCAGTGATTTTGACAGTAACTATGGCTACACCTTC.

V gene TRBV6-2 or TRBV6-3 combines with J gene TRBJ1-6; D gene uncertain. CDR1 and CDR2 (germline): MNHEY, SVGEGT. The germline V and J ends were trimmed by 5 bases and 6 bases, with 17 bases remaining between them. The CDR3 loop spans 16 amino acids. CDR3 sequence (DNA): TGTGCCAGCAGTGGATCACCGGGAGGGAGTAATTCACCCCTCCACTTT. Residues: CASSGSPGGSNSPLHF.

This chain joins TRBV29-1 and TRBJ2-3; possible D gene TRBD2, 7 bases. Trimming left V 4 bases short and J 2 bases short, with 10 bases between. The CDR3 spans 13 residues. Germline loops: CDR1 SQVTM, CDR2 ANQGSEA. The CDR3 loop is CSVVGGDTDTQYF. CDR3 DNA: TGCAGCGTTGTAGGGGGGGACACAGATACGCAGTATTTT.

This chain's CDR3 is CASSLPRSGNTIYF. CDR3 bases: TGTGCCAGCAGCTTACCCCGCTCTGGAAACACCATATATTTT. V usage is TRBV7-9 and J usage is TRBJ1-3; D unclear. The CDR3 runs to 14 residues. Germline lookup yields CDR1 SEHNR and CDR2 FQNEAQ (reference sequence). Trimming removed 2 bases from V and 0 bases from J, with 5 bases in between.

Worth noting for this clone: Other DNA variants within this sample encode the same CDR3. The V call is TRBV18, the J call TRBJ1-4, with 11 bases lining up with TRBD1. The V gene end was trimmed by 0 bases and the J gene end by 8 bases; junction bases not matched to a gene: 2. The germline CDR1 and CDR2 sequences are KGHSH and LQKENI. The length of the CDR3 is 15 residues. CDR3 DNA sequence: TGTGCCAGCTCACCACCGGGACAGGGGGGCGAAAAACTGTTTTTT. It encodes CASSPPGQGGEKLFF.

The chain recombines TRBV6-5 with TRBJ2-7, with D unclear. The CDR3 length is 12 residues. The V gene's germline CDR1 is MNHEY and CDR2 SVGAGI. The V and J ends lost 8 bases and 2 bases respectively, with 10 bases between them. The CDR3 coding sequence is TGTGCCAGCGCAGGCCATCCCTACGAGCAGTACTTC. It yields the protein CASAGHPYEQYF.

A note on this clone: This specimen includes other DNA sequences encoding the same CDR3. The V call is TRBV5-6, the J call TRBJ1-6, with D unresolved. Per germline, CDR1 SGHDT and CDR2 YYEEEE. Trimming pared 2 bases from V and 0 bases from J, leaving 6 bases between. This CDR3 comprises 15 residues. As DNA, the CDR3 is TGTGCCAGCAGCTTACGGAGCTCCTATAATTCACCCCTCCACTTT. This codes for CASSLRSSYNSPLHF.

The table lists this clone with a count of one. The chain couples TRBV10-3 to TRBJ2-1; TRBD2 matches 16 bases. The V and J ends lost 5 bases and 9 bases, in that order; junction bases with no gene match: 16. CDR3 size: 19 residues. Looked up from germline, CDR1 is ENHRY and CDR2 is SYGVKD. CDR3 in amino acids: CAISPGTSGGAAKSGEQFF. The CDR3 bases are TGTGCCATCAGTCCCGGGACTAGCGGGGGGGCTGCCAAAAGCGGTGAGCAGTTCTTC.

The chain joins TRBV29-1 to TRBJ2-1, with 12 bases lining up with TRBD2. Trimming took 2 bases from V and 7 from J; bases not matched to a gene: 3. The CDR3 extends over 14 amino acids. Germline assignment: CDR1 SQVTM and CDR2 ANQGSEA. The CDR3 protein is CSVERLAGENEQFF. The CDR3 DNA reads TGCAGCGTTGAAAGACTAGCGGGGGAGAATGAGCAGTTCTTC.

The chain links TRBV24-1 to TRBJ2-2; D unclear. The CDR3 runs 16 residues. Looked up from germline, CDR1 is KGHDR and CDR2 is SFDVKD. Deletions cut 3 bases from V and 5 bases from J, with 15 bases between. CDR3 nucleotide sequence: TGTGCCACCAGTGATAGTAGCAGATTTTTGACCGGGGAGCTGTTTTTT. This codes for CATSDSSRFLTGELFF.

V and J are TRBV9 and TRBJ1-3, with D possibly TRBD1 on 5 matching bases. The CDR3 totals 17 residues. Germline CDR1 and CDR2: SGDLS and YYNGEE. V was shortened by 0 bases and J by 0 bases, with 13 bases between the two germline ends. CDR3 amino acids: CASSVGGTSHSGNTIYF. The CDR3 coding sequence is TGTGCCAGCAGCGTAGGCGGGACTTCGCACTCTGGAAACACCATATATTTT.